Each of the 26 T cell receptor beta chains below was sequenced from the same sample in a study of blood T cell repertoires in COVID-19. TCRdb's copy holds only in-frame clones and misses some; the assay was immunoSEQ multiplex PCR. The sample yields roughly 250,000 clones, around 90% seen once. Sequenced: peripheral blood. The receptors shown here come from a middle-aged woman who had recovered from COVID-19.

This chain uses TRBV30 with TRBJ1-2, with D maybe TRBD1 (5 bases). The CDR3 loop spans 14 amino acids. Trimming cost V 2 bases and J 8 bases, with 18 bases left between them. CDR1 and CDR2 from the germline V gene are GTSNPN and SVGIG (reference sequence). CDR3 sequence reads: CAWSLPGGVFGYTF. The CDR3 coding sequence is TGTGCCTGGAGTTTACCGGGGGGGGTTTTCGGCTACACCTTC.

This clone was recorded only once. This chain links TRBV20-1 with TRBJ2-1; TRBD1 agrees at 7 bases. The J segment lost 6 bases and the V segment lost 3 bases, leaving 8 bases of the junction unmatched. Per germline, CDR1 DFQATT and CDR2 SNEGSKA (reference sequence). The CDR3 covers 14 residues. CDR3 amino acids: CSASGDRVSNEQFF. In nucleotides, the CDR3 is TGCAGTGCTAGTGGTGACAGGGTGTCCAATGAGCAGTTCTTC.

In DNA, the CDR3 is TGTGCCACCATCGGGCGGGGAGATACGCAGTATTTT. Its translation is CATIGRGDTQYF. V gene TRBV27 combines with J gene TRBJ2-3, with D possibly matching TRBD2 (6 bases). Per the germline V gene, CDR1 is MNHEY and CDR2 is SMNVEV (reference sequence). Deletions cut 10 bases from V and 5 bases from J, with 13 bases between. The CDR3 has 12 amino acids.

This clone was seen once. The chain recombines TRBV7-2 with TRBJ2-1; 8 bases agree with TRBD2. The V and J ends lost 5 bases and 7 bases, in that order; junction bases with no gene match: 13. In germline, CDR1 is SGHTA, CDR2 FQGNSA. The CDR3 covers 16 residues. The CDR3 DNA follows: TGTGCCAGCAGCCCAAACCGGGCGGGAGGCCGAAATGAGCAGTTCTTC. Translating it yields CASSPNRAGGRNEQFF. Complete variable domain (other parts from reference TRBV7-2 and TRBJ2-1): GAGVSQSPSNKVTEKGKDVELRCDPISGHTALYWYRQSLGQGLEFLIYFQGNSAPDKSGLPSDRFSAERTGGSVSTLTIQRTQQEDSAVYLCASSPNRAGGRNEQFFGPGTRLTVL.

The chain carries TRBV6-5 and TRBJ1-2; 7 bases agree with TRBD1. The CDR3 extends over 12 amino acids. After removal of 2 bases from V and 8 bases from J, the junction contained 2 bases not matched to a gene. Per the germline V gene, CDR1 is MNHEY and CDR2 is SVGAGI. CDR3 in DNA: TGTGCCAGCAGTTACACGACAGGGGGCTACACCTTC. Translated: CASSYTTGGYTF.

The genes are TRBV12-3 or TRBV12-4 and TRBJ2-1; D uncertain. Deletions cut 4 bases from V and 8 bases from J, with 6 bases between. The CDR3 has 11 amino acids. The CDR3: CASSSPYEQFF. The CDR3, as DNA: TGTGCCAGCAGTTCCCCTTATGAGCAGTTCTTC.

This chain joins TRBV5-1 and TRBJ2-7; 10 bases are a match to TRBD1. The trim removed 7 bases at V and 6 bases at J, leaving 13 bases unmatched. Germline CDR1 SGHRS, CDR2 YFSETQ. This CDR3 spans 15 amino acids. CDR3 bases: TGCGCCAGCTCAGTCGGGGACAGGGGTCGAGGCGAGCAGTACTTC. This codes for CASSVGDRGRGEQYF. Drawing the rest from reference TRBV5-1 and TRBJ2-7, the complete variable domain is KAGVTQTPRYLIKTRGQQVTLSCSPISGHRSVSWYQQTPGQGLQFLFEYFSETQRNKGNFPGRFSGRQFSNSRSEMNVSTLELGDSALYLCASSVGDRGRGEQYFGPGTRLTVT.

V usage is TRBV21-1 and J usage is TRBJ2-6; the table assigns TRBD2, which was not confirmed against the DNA. TRBV21-1 is deemed a pseudogene. The CDR3 consists of 20 residues. This chain's CDR3 is CASSKVPLNGVLSGANVLTF. Here the CDR3 DNA reads TGTGCCAGCAGCAAAGTCCCCCTCAACGGGGTGCTCTCTGGGGCCAACGTCCTGACTTTC.

Here the CDR3 reads CSAGGGHGGTSGTYEQYF. CDR3 DNA: TGCAGCGCCGGAGGAGGGCACGGCGGGACTAGCGGGACTTACGAGCAGTACTTC. This chain uses TRBV29-1 with TRBJ2-7, with 13 bases aligning to TRBD2. The CDR3 has 18 residues. V was clipped by 7 bases and J by 4 bases; unmatched bases: 19. Germline loops: CDR1 SQVTM, CDR2 ANQGSEA.

V usage is TRBV5-4 and J usage is TRBJ2-2, with D perhaps matching TRBD1 (6 bases). Germline CDR1 reads SGHNT; CDR2 reads YYREEE (reference sequence). This CDR3 is built from 15 residues. Trimming took 4 bases from V and 1 from J, leaving 11 bases between them. CDR3 DNA sequence: TGTGCCAGCAGCCCGGACAGTCTGAACACCGGGGAGCTGTTTTTT. This translates into CASSPDSLNTGELFF.

This clone was counted once. The V call is TRBV7-9, the J call TRBJ1-2; possibly TRBD1 for D (5 bases). The V end was cut by 4 bases, the J end by 4 bases, with 10 bases between. Germline V CDR1 and CDR2: SEHNR, FQNEAQ (reference sequence). CDR3 length equals 13 residues. This chain's CDR3 is CASSSDSAYGYTF. CDR3 DNA sequence: TGTGCCAGCAGCTCTGACAGTGCCTATGGCTACACCTTC.

The rearrangement joins TRBV11-3 to TRBJ1-2; D gene ambiguous. This CDR3 contains 14 residues. V gave up 1 base and J gave up 3 bases, with 9 bases separating them. Germline V gives CDR1 SGHNT, CDR2 YENEEA. CDR3 bases: TGTGCCAGCAGCTTAGGTGGGGAGGACTATGGCTACACCTTC. It specifies CASSLGGEDYGYTF.

The rearrangement links TRBV25-1 to TRBJ1-2, with 8 bases aligning to TRBD1. This CDR3 has 14 amino acids. V gave up 3 bases and J gave up 3 bases; unmatched junction bases: 3. Germline V CDR1 and CDR2: MGHDK, SYGVNS. The CDR3 coding sequence is TGTGCCAGCAGTGAGCAGGGGGCCGACTATGGCTACACCTTC. Its translation: CASSEQGADYGYTF.

The chain employs TRBV11-3 and TRBJ2-3, with TRBD1 matching over 12 bases. The CDR3 has 14 residues. Looked up from germline, CDR1 is SGHNT and CDR2 is YENEEA. V was clipped by 5 bases and J by 6 bases; unmatched bases: 3. The DNA for the CDR3 is TGTGCCAGCAGCCGGGACAGGGGGCGGGATACGCAGTATTTT. Amino acids: CASSRDRGRDTQYF.

This sequence joins TRBV11-3 and TRBJ2-1; a possible D gene is TRBD2 (6 bases). Germline CDR1 and CDR2: SGHNT and YENEEA. This CDR3 spans 15 amino acids. V was trimmed by 5 bases and J by 0 bases, leaving 11 bases between them. The CDR3 region is CASSPRLDSYNEQFF. CDR3 nucleotides: TGTGCCAGCAGCCCCCGACTAGACTCCTACAATGAGCAGTTCTTC.

This clone has only one observation. The chain employs TRBV9 and TRBJ2-1; 9 bases are shared with TRBD2. Germline assignment: CDR1 SGDLS and CDR2 YYNGEE. This CDR3 is built from 15 residues. The V gene end was trimmed by 0 bases and the J gene end by 9 bases; junction bases not matched to a gene: 7. CDR3 residues: CASSVGSGSGGEQFF. DNA for the CDR3: TGTGCCAGCAGCGTAGGTAGCGGGAGTGGCGGTGAGCAGTTCTTC.

This chain links TRBV29-1 with TRBJ2-6; TRBD1 might be the D (5 bases). The CDR3 has 16 residues. Germline V gives CDR1 SQVTM, CDR2 ANQGSEA. The V and J ends lost 1 base and 2 bases respectively, with 12 bases between them. In DNA, the CDR3 is TGCAGCGTTGAAGTGCAGGGTGCCCCTGGGGCCAACGTCCTGACTTTC. This gives the protein CSVEVQGAPGANVLTF.

The rearrangement uses TRBV30 and TRBJ2-5; D gene uncertain. With 0 bases removed from V and 2 bases from J, the gap between germline ends came to 10 bases. This CDR3 region has 14 residues. Germline CDR1 is GTSNPN and CDR2 is SVGIG (reference sequence). For the CDR3, the DNA is TGTGCCTGGAGTGTACTTTCCAGGCAAGAGACCCAGTACTTC. Translation gives CAWSVLSRQETQYF.

CDR3 residues: CASSTGLNTGELFF. DNA for the CDR3: TGTGCCAGCTCAACAGGATTGAACACCGGGGAGCTGTTTTTT. The chain uses TRBV18 and TRBJ2-2; D may be TRBD1 (5 bases). Trimming took off 5 bases at V and 1 base at J, with 8 bases between the two ends. This CDR3 comprises 14 residues. Germline values: CDR1 KGHSH, CDR2 LQKENI.

V and J are TRBV3-1 (or the pseudogene TRBV3-2) and TRBJ2-1; 7 bases are a match to TRBD2. J gave up 6 bases and V 4 bases, and 3 bases lay outside the gene matches. Per the germline V gene, CDR1 is LGHDT and CDR2 is YNNKEL (reference sequence). The CDR3 spans 13 residues. CDR3 residues: CASSRLATNEQFF. The CDR3 region has the DNA TGTGCCAGCAGCCGACTAGCCACCAATGAGCAGTTCTTC.

This chain connects TRBV3-1 (or the pseudogene TRBV3-2) to TRBJ2-7; TRBD2 agrees at 9 bases. This CDR3 contains 15 residues. CDR1 and CDR2 from the germline V gene are LGHDT and YNNKEL (reference sequence). Trimming at V came to 4 bases and at J to 2 bases, leaving 6 bases not matched to a gene. Written as DNA, the CDR3 is TGTGCCAGCAGCCCCACTAGCGGGCCTCCCTACGAGCAGTACTTC. Protein product: CASSPTSGPPYEQYF.

This clone appeared a single time. The rearrangement uses TRBV30 and TRBJ1-2; D is unresolved. Trimming left V 0 bases short and J 5 bases short, with 7 bases between. This CDR3 is 12 amino acids long. The germline V gene has CDR1 GTSNPN and CDR2 SVGIG (reference sequence). CDR3 region: CAWSVGTYGYTF. The CDR3 DNA follows: TGTGCCTGGAGTGTGGGCACTTATGGCTACACCTTC.

Remarks on this clone: Other DNA sequences in the sample encode the same CDR3. The chain couples TRBV19 to TRBJ1-2; D not resolved. Trimming left V 3 bases short and J 2 bases short, with 10 bases between. The CDR3 sequence is 14 residues long. Germline V lookup: CDR1 LNHDA, CDR2 SQIVND (reference sequence). In DNA, the CDR3 is TGTGCCAGTAGTATCGTTGGCGGGAACTATGGCTACACCTTC. Its translation: CASSIVGGNYGYTF.

This clone was found once. The rearrangement uses TRBV6-5 and TRBJ2-7; 9 nucleotides align to TRBD2. After removal of 8 bases from V and 9 bases from J, the junction contained 11 bases not matched to a gene. Germline V gene data show CDR1 as MNHEY and CDR2 as SVGAGI. The CDR3 is 13 residues long. The CDR3 spells CASGSGSPPGQYV. For the CDR3, the DNA is TGTGCCAGCGGTAGCGGGAGCCCTCCGGGGCAGTACGTC.

The chain couples TRBV6-5 to TRBJ2-2; 11 positions agree with TRBD1. V lost 6 bases and J lost 5; bases outside the gene matches: 2. The CDR3 contains 14 residues. Germline V CDR1 and CDR2: MNHEY, SVGAGI. The CDR3 here is CASRGQGATGELFF. In DNA form, the CDR3 reads TGTGCCAGCAGAGGACAGGGGGCGACCGGGGAGCTGTTTTTT.

This clone came up a few times. The chain recombines TRBV9 with TRBJ2-7, with TRBD1 matching over 8 bases. V was pared by 2 bases and J by 2 bases, with 3 bases of the junction left unmatched. From germline, CDR1 is SGDLS and CDR2 YYNGEE. The CDR3 runs 14 residues. The CDR3 loop reads CASSVDRGPYEQYF. CDR3 bases: TGTGCCAGCAGCGTCGACAGGGGCCCCTACGAGCAGTACTTC.